Below are 28 T cell receptor beta chains sequenced from a single sample in a study of CD8 T cells in ankylosing spondylitis. Broader study findings: Characteristic, it appeared, of ankylosing spondylitis blood was a TCR beta motif of several highly homologous variants.

Each CDR3 protein gets one entry after TCRdb re-called the 5' RACE reads with MiXCR. The sample shows about 450,000 distinct CDR3 sequences, roughly a quarter of them seen only once. These receptors' antigens are unknown. What was sequenced was blood, either unsorted or a sorted T cell fraction (not recorded which). The receptor set was obtained from a male donor with ankylosing spondylitis.

The rearrangement uses TRBV7-8 and TRBJ2-7; TRBD2 matches at 7 bases. Germline CDR1 reads SGHVS; CDR2 reads FQNEAQ. This CDR3 contains 15 residues. The junction had 3 bases not matched to a gene; V was cut back by 1 base and J by 0 bases. The CDR3: CASSLVPSGSYEQYF. In nucleotides, the CDR3 is TGTGCCAGCAGCTTAGTTCCTAGCGGCTCCTACGAGCAGTACTTC.

The genes are TRBV11-2 and TRBJ2-1, with 7 bases matching TRBD2. The trim removed 7 bases at V and 0 bases at J, leaving 6 bases unmatched. Germline assignment: CDR1 SGHAT and CDR2 FQNNGV. The CDR3 runs 15 residues. CDR3 nucleotide sequence: TGTGCCAGCACCTCGGGGGGACTCTCCTACAATGAGCAGTTCTTC. Its protein is CASTSGGLSYNEQFF.

This clonotype came up a few times. V is TRBV20-1 and J is TRBJ2-2; D remains ambiguous. Trimming pared 5 bases from V and 4 bases from J, leaving 5 bases between. CDR3 length: 11 amino acids. Germline-derived CDR1 and CDR2 are DFQATT and SNEGSKA (reference sequence). Here the CDR3 DNA reads TGCAGTGCTTTTTTCACCGGGGAGCTGTTTTTT. This codes for CSAFFTGELFF.

This clonotype was found a few times. The chain has TRBV11-2 and TRBJ2-1; 9 bases map to TRBD2. Germline values: CDR1 SGHAT, CDR2 FQNNGV. V dropped 0 bases and J dropped 8; count of bases not matched to a gene: 8. The CDR3 sequence is 16 residues long. The CDR3 bases are TGTGCCAGCAGCTTAGATGGGGTAGCGGGAGTCGATGAGCAGTTCTTC. Protein: CASSLDGVAGVDEQFF.

This clonotype turned up a few times. V gene TRBV7-9 combines with J gene TRBJ1-3; no firm D call. Trimming cost V 11 bases and J 0 bases, with 8 bases left between them. Looked up from germline, CDR1 is SEHNR and CDR2 is FQNEAQ (reference sequence). The CDR3 covers 12 residues. The CDR3 DNA sequence: TGTGCCGCCTTTTCCTCTGGAAACACCATATATTTT. This translates into CAAFSSGNTIYF.

The chain employs TRBV14 and TRBJ1-1; D gene ambiguous. The CDR3 is 14 residues long. The V end lost 2 bases, the J end lost 1 base, and 8 bases lay between the germline ends. Germline values: CDR1 SGHDN, CDR2 FVKESK. In DNA form, the CDR3 reads TGTGCCAGCAGCCAATTAGGCAAGAACACTGAAGCTTTCTTT. This translates into CASSQLGKNTEAFF.

A single count supports this clonotype. The genes are TRBV4-2 and TRBJ2-3; possible D gene TRBD2, 6 bases. The germline CDR1 and CDR2 sequences are LGHNA and YNFKEQ. The CDR3 sequence is 15 residues long. V dropped 0 bases and J dropped 10 bases, with 17 bases sitting between them. The CDR3 is CASSQDWASVRAQYF. CDR3 DNA: TGTGCCAGCAGCCAAGATTGGGCTAGCGTCCGGGCGCAGTATTTT.

CDR3 nucleotide sequence: TGCGCCAGCAGCTCGGGAGGGACAGGGGCCACAGATACGCAGTATTTT. As protein: CASSSGGTGATDTQYF. The chain employs TRBV5-1 and TRBJ2-3, with 10 bases aligning to TRBD1. Germline CDR1 is SGHRS and CDR2 is YFSETQ. V was pared by 3 bases and J by 2 bases, with 6 bases of the junction left unmatched. CDR3 length equals 16 residues.

This clonotype was counted between two and nine times. The chain links TRBV12-3 or TRBV12-4 to TRBJ1-5, with 9 bases aligning to TRBD1. Trimming took 3 bases from V and 5 from J; bases not matched to a gene: 5. This CDR3 contains 15 residues. As DNA, the CDR3 is TGTGCCAGCAGTTTGGACAGGGGAGAGTATCAGCCCCAGCATTTT. Protein: CASSLDRGEYQPQHF.

The chain links TRBV29-1 to TRBJ1-1; 7 nucleotides match TRBD1. V shed 5 bases, J shed 3 bases, and the junction held 9 bases outside the gene matches. The CDR3 runs to 14 residues. Germline CDR1 and CDR2: SQVTM and ANQGSEA. CDR3 protein: CSVPQPGGHTEAFF. The CDR3, as DNA: TGCAGCGTTCCTCAACCAGGGGGACACACTGAAGCTTTCTTT.

This clonotype was seen only a few times. The V gene is TRBV20-1, the J gene TRBJ2-1, with D hard to call. CDR1 and CDR2 from the germline V gene are DFQATT and SNEGSKA (reference sequence). The CDR3 consists of 15 residues. Trimming took 0 bases from V and 5 from J, leaving 14 bases between them. The CDR3 loop reads CSARDLDGANNEQFF. DNA for the CDR3: TGCAGTGCTAGAGATCTAGATGGAGCGAACAATGAGCAGTTCTTC.

The chain employs TRBV30 and TRBJ1-1, with D perhaps matching TRBD1 (6 bases). The V end lost 1 base, the J end lost 3 bases, and 15 bases lay between the germline ends. Per germline, CDR1 GTSNPN and CDR2 SVGIG (reference sequence). The CDR3 covers 15 residues. The CDR3 reads CAWSDGRGGDTEAFF. The CDR3, as DNA: TGTGCCTGGAGTGACGGAAGAGGGGGGGACACTGAAGCTTTCTTT.

This clonotype was found a few times. V and J are TRBV20-1 and TRBJ2-7; 7 bases match TRBD2. This CDR3 region has 14 residues. Germline V gene sequence: CDR1 DFQATT, CDR2 SNEGSKA (reference sequence). With V trimmed by 4 bases and J by 5 bases, 11 bases remained unmatched. As DNA, the CDR3 is TGCAGTGCTAACCTCGCCGTAGCGGGCAACGAGCAGTACTTC. Translated, it gives CSANLAVAGNEQYF.

This chain uses TRBV10-3 with TRBJ2-2; no reliable D call. Germline CDR1 reads ENHRY; CDR2 reads SYGVKD. V was shortened by 5 bases and J by 3 bases, with 10 bases between the two germline ends. CDR3 size: 14 residues. In nucleotides, the CDR3 is TGTGCCATCAGTCTTATGCTTGACACCGGGGAGCTGTTTTTT. Translating it yields CAISLMLDTGELFF.

The V gene is TRBV25-1, the J gene TRBJ1-1, with D uncertain. Germline CDR1 is MGHDK and CDR2 is SYGVNS. The ends were cut back, 7 bases at V and 1 base at J, with 7 bases in the middle. CDR3 length equals 12 residues. CDR3 protein: CASTEGNTEAFF. CDR3 coding DNA: TGTGCCAGCACGGAGGGGAACACTGAAGCTTTCTTT.

This clonotype was counted between two and nine times. The chain uses TRBV11-2 and TRBJ1-2, with a possible D match to TRBD1 (6 bases). The length of the CDR3 is 18 residues. Trimming removed 4 bases from V and 4 bases from J, with 25 bases in between. Germline CDR1 and CDR2: SGHAT and FQNNGV. This CDR3 is CASSSTGFGPLIGYGYTF. As DNA, the CDR3 is TGTGCCAGCAGCTCAACAGGGTTCGGTCCATTGATTGGCTATGGCTACACCTTC.

This clonotype was counted many times. The CDR3 region has the DNA TGTGCCACCAGCAGAGGAGGCGGGAGGGCAAACAATGAGCAGTTCTTC. Translation: CATSRGGGRANNEQFF. The chain uses TRBV15 and TRBJ2-1, with 9 bases lining up with TRBD2. The CDR3 is 16 residues long. From germline, CDR1 is LNHNV and CDR2 YYDKDF (reference sequence). J was trimmed by 5 bases and V by 1 base; bases with no gene match: 6.

This clonotype was seen a few times. The CDR3 protein is CASSLVGKEQYV. CDR3 in DNA: TGTGCCAGCAGTTTAGTGGGGAAAGAGCAGTACGTC. The genes are TRBV27 and TRBJ2-7; D unresolved. The CDR3 is 12 residues long. Germline V CDR1 and CDR2: MNHEY, SMNVEV (reference sequence). V was cut by 2 bases and J by 7 bases, with 9 bases left in between.

This chain uses TRBV20-1 with TRBJ2-3; D call uncertain. Trimming cost V 2 bases and J 2 bases, with 8 bases left between them. Looked up from germline, CDR1 is DFQATT and CDR2 is SNEGSKA (reference sequence). This CDR3 comprises 13 residues. The CDR3 coding sequence is TGCAGTGCTAGAATCACCGCCACAGATACGCAGTATTTT. Translated, it gives CSARITATDTQYF.

This sequence joins TRBV5-1 and TRBJ1-4; D ambiguous. In germline, CDR1 is SGHRS, CDR2 YFSETQ. CDR3 length equals 15 residues. V was trimmed by 2 bases and J by 6 bases, leaving 14 bases between them. CDR3 sequence reads: CASSLRGRGDEKLFF. The DNA for the CDR3 is TGCGCCAGCAGCTTACGCGGACGTGGGGATGAAAAACTGTTTTTT. Filled out from reference TRBV5-1 and TRBJ1-4, the complete variable domain reads KAGVTQTPRYLIKTRGQQVTLSCSPISGHRSVSWYQQTPGQGLQFLFEYFSETQRNKGNFPGRFSGRQFSNSRSEMNVSTLELGDSALYLCASSLRGRGDEKLFFGSGTQLSVL.

This clonotype appeared a few times. The V gene is TRBV5-5, the J gene TRBJ2-7; D is perhaps TRBD1 or TRBD2 (5 bases each). This CDR3 is 17 amino acids long. The V gene lost 1 base and the J gene lost 6 bases, with 23 bases spanning the gap. The germline CDR1 and CDR2 sequences are SGHKS and YYEKEE (reference sequence). The CDR3 loop reads CASSLRTPYAGRGEQYV. The CDR3 coding sequence is TGTGCCAGCAGCTTGCGGACACCATATGCGGGTCGGGGCGAGCAGTACGTC.

The chain is built from TRBV5-1 and TRBJ2-2, with 9 bases identical to TRBD2. Germline CDR1 SGHRS, CDR2 YFSETQ. The CDR3 loop spans 16 amino acids. The trim removed 4 bases at V and 6 bases at J, leaving 10 bases unmatched. DNA of the CDR3: TGCGCCAGCAGCGACTTAGCGGGAGCGGCGGCCGGGGAGCTGTTTTTT. As protein: CASSDLAGAAAGELFF.

This sequence joins TRBV10-3 and TRBJ2-3; D unclear. Germline V gene data show CDR1 as ENHRY and CDR2 as SYGVKD. CDR3 length equals 11 residues. V shed 10 bases and J shed 4 bases, with 9 bases lying between them. The CDR3 is CATKGSDTQYF. The CDR3 nucleotides are TGTGCCACGAAGGGTTCAGATACGCAGTATTTT.

The V and J genes are TRBV27 and TRBJ2-5, with TRBD2 matching 12 bases. The CDR3 runs to 12 residues. With 6 bases clipped from V and 8 bases from J, the junction kept 1 base outside the gene matches. The germline V gene has CDR1 MNHEY and CDR2 SMNVEV (reference sequence). The chain's CDR3 is CASRGLAGTQYF. CDR3 nucleotides: TGTGCCAGCAGAGGACTAGCGGGAACCCAGTACTTC.

This clonotype was seen a few times. This chain joins TRBV10-3 and TRBJ2-1; perhaps D is TRBD1 or TRBD2 (5 bases each). Germline CDR1 is ENHRY and CDR2 is SYGVKD. V lost 7 bases to trimming and J lost 9 bases, with 19 bases between them. The CDR3 sequence is 14 residues long. The CDR3 DNA sequence: TGTGCCATCACCGCCGGGACCCTGGAAGGTGAGCAGTTCTTC. Its translation: CAITAGTLEGEQFF.

This clonotype was seen a handful of times. J is TRBJ2-5 and V is TRBV6-5, with D perhaps TRBD1 or TRBD2 (5 bases each). V lost 4 bases to trimming and J lost 4 bases, with 16 bases between them. Germline CDR1 reads MNHEY; CDR2 reads SVGAGI. The CDR3 has 15 residues. The DNA of the CDR3 is TGTGCCAGCAGTTCATCCCCGGGGCGCGGAGAGACCCAGTACTTC. Translation gives CASSSSPGRGETQYF.

This clonotype was counted a few times. This chain uses TRBV10-3 with TRBJ1-3; D remains unclear. The germline V and J ends were trimmed by 0 bases and 4 bases, with 13 bases remaining between them. The V gene's germline CDR1 is ENHRY and CDR2 SYGVKD. This CDR3 has 16 amino acids. This CDR3 reads CAISESPRQEGNTIYF. In DNA form, the CDR3 reads TGTGCCATCAGTGAGTCACCCCGACAAGAAGGAAACACCATATATTTT.

The V and J genes are TRBV11-2 and TRBJ1-6; 11 nucleotides align to TRBD1. The germline V gene encodes CDR1 SGHAT and CDR2 FQNNGV. The CDR3 consists of 15 residues. Losses at the gene ends were 2 bases for V and 10 bases for J; bases not matched to a gene: 4. CDR3 DNA: TGTGCCAGCAGCTTACAAAGGACAGGGGGCTCACCCCTCCACTTT. Protein product: CASSLQRTGGSPLHF.